Sequencing of this TCR beta chain was carried out in a study of blood T cell repertoires in COVID-19. CDR3 length: 14 residues. Germline-derived CDR1 and CDR2 are MNHEY and SVGAGI. V was clipped by 6 bases and J by 0 bases, with 6 bases between them. The participants were between about 18 and 90 years old and came from some 23 US areas. Participant reports of clinical history set cohort assignment. Recovery among Cohort 3 donors was established by two negative PCRs, clearance, or symptom resolution. As originally analysed: Amplification from reference gene primers served as the basis for estimated nucleated cell counts. Produced via immunoSEQ multiplex PCR; TCRdb's table is partial and in-frame only. V and J calls and clone size are given by that table; D and trimming were obtained from the DNA. The sample records more than 300,000 clones, roughly four fifths being singletons.

The chain carries TRBV6-5 and TRBJ1-6; TRBD1 might be the D (6 bases). The TCR originated in a woman in her fifties or sixties who had recovered from COVID-19. Material: PBMCs or T cells enriched from blood (not recorded which). The CDR3 here is CASRDSSYNSPLHF. The CDR3 DNA reads TGTGCCAGCAGGGACAGCTCCTATAATTCACCCCTCCACTTT.